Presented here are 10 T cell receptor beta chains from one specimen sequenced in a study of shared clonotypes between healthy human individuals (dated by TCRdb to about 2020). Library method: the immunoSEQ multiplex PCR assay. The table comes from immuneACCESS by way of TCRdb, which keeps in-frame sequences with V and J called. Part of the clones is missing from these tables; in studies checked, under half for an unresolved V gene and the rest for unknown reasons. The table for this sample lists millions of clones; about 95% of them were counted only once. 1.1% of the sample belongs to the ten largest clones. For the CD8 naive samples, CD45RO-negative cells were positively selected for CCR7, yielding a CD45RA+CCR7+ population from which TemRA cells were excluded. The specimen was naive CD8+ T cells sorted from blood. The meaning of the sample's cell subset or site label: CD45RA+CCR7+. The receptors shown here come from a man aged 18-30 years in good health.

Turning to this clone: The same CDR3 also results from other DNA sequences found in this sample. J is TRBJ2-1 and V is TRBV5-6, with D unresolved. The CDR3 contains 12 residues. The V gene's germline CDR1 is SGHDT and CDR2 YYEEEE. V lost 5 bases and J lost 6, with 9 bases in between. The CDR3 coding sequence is TGTGCCAGCAGTTTTTCCGGCAATGAGCAGTTCTTC. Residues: CASSFSGNEQFF.

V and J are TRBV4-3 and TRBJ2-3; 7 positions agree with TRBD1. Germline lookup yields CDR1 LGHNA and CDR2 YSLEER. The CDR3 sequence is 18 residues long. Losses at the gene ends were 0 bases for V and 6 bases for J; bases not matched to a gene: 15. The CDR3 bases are TGCGCCAGCAGCCAAGATCTCGGGACAGTCGTAAATACGGATACGCAGTATTTT. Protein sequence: CASSQDLGTVVNTDTQYF.

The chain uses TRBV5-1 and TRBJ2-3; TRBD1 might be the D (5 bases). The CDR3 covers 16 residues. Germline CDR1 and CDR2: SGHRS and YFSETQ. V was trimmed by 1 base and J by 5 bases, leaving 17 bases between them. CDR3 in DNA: TGCGCCAGCAGCTTGAAATTGGGGCCGGACGGAGATACGCAGTATTTT. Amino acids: CASSLKLGPDGDTQYF.

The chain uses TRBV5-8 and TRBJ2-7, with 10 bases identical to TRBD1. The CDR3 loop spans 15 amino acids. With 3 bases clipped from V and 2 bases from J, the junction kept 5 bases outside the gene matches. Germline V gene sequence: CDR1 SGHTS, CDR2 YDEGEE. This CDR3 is CASSYKGTGAYEQYF. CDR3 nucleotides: TGTGCCAGCAGCTACAAAGGGACAGGGGCCTACGAGCAGTACTTC. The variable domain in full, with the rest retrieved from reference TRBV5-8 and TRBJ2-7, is EAGVTQSPTHLIKTRGQQATLRCSPISGHTSVYWYQQALGLGLQFLLWYDEGEERNRGNFPPRFSGRQFPNYSSELNVNALELEDSALYLCASSYKGTGAYEQYFGPGTRLTVT.

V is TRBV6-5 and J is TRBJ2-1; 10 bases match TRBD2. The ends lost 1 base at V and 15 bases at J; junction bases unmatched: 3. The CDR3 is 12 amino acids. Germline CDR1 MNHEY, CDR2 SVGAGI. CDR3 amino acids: CASSYYSGGMFF. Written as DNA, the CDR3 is TGTGCCAGCAGTTACTATAGCGGGGGGATGTTCTTC.

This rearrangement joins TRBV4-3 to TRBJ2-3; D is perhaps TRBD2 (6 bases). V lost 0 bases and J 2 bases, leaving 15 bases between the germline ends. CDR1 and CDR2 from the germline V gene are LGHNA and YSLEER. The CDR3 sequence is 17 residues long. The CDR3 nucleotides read TGCGCCAGCAGCCAAGATAGCGGCGGAGGCCCCACAGATACGCAGTATTTT. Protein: CASSQDSGGGPTDTQYF.

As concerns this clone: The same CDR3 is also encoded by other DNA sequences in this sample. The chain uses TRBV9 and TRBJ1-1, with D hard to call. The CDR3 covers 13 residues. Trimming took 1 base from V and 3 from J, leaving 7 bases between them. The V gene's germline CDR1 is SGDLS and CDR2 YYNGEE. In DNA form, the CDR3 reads TGTGCCAGCAGCGTACAAGGATACACTGAAGCTTTCTTT. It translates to CASSVQGYTEAFF. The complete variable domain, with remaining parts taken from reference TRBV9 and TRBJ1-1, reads DSGVTQTPKHLITATGQRVTLRCSPRSGDLSVYWYQQSLDQGLQFLIQYYNGEERAKGNILERFSAQQFPDLHSELNLSSLELGDSALYFCASSVQGYTEAFFGQGTRLTVV.

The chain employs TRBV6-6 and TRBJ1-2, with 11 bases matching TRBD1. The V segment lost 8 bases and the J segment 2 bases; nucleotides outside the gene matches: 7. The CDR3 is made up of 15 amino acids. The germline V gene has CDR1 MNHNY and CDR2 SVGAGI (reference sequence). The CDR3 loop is CASRFWTGGNYGYTF. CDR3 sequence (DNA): TGTGCCAGCCGGTTTTGGACAGGGGGCAACTATGGCTACACCTTC.

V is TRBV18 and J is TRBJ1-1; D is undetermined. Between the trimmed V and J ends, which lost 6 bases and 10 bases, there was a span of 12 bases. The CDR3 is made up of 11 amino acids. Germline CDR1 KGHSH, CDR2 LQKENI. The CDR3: CASSRGVGAFF. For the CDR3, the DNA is TGTGCCAGCTCCCGGGGTGTGGGAGCTTTCTTT.

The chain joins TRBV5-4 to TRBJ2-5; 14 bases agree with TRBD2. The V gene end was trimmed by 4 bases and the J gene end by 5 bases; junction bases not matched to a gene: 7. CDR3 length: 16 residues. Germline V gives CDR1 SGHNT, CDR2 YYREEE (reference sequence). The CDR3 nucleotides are TGTGCCAGCAGCAGAGGGACTAGCGGGGGAGGGGAGACCCAGTACTTC. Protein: CASSRGTSGGGETQYF.